This passage covers 14 T cell receptor beta chains from one sample sequenced in a study of T cell responses to AZD1222 COVID-19 vaccine (dated by TCRdb to about 2021). Library creation used the immunoSEQ multiplex PCR assay. What TCRdb holds here is the immuneACCESS table cut down to in-frame rearrangements. Part of the clones is not present; checked against another copy, under half of the missing clones reflect an unresolved V gene, and the others are unexplained. The sample table holds about 120,000 clones, of which about 90% were seen once. Of the sample, 1.6% falls within the top ten clones. The time point label on this specimen signifies: about 28 days (+/-7) after the second vaccine dose. Sequenced material: peripheral blood, taken 28 days after the second AZD1222 dose. The receptors were sampled from an adult who received the AZD1222 COVID-19 vaccine.

The chain is built from TRBV30 and TRBJ1-3, with TRBD1 identical over 7 bases. This CDR3 has 14 residues. The V segment lost 1 base and the J segment 2 bases; nucleotides outside the gene matches: 2. Per germline, CDR1 GTSNPN and CDR2 SVGIG (reference sequence). CDR3 sequence: CAWSATGTGNTIYF. The CDR3 nucleotides are TGTGCCTGGAGTGCGACAGGGACTGGAAACACCATATATTTT.

V gene TRBV28 combines with J gene TRBJ2-1; TRBD1 might be the D (6 bases). Germline CDR1 and CDR2: MDHEN and SYDVKM. The CDR3 has 15 amino acids. V shed 1 base and J shed 3 bases, with 10 bases lying between them. The CDR3 nucleotides read TGTGCCAGCAGTTTATTCTTAGGGGGCTACAATGAGCAGTTCTTC. It codes for CASSLFLGGYNEQFF.

This rearrangement joins TRBV28 to TRBJ2-2, with TRBD2 as a possible D gene (5 bases). Trimming removed 10 bases at V and 2 bases at J, with 11 bases between. Per the germline V gene, CDR1 is MDHEN and CDR2 is SYDVKM. This CDR3 has 13 amino acids. CDR3 residues: CATLSGNTGELFF. The CDR3 DNA follows: TGTGCCACCCTATCGGGAAACACCGGGGAGCTGTTTTTT.

The CDR3 here is CSVQGGGAGRPQHF. CDR3 in DNA: TGCAGCGTCCAGGGTGGTGGGGCCGGTCGGCCCCAGCATTTT. The chain has TRBV29-1 and TRBJ1-5, with a weak D call TRBD1 (5 bases). CDR3 size: 14 residues. V lost 6 bases and J 9 bases, leaving 21 bases between the germline ends. Germline CDR1 and CDR2: SQVTM and ANQGSEA.

The chain is built from TRBV10-3 and TRBJ2-7; 8 bases fit TRBD2. Germline assignment: CDR1 ENHRY and CDR2 SYGVKD. The CDR3 totals 16 residues. J gave up 6 bases and V 8 bases, and 18 bases lay outside the gene matches. The CDR3 sequence is CAIRPLGTSETGEQYF. Here the CDR3 DNA reads TGTGCCATCCGCCCCTTGGGGACTAGTGAGACAGGCGAGCAGTACTTC.

The genes are TRBV30 and TRBJ1-5, with 8 bases aligning to TRBD1. The CDR3 consists of 16 residues. Looked up from germline, CDR1 is GTSNPN and CDR2 is SVGIG (reference sequence). The junction had 10 bases not matched to a gene; V was cut back by 3 bases and J by 3 bases. The CDR3 loop is CAWSKQGDALNQPQHF. The CDR3 DNA reads TGTGCCTGGAGCAAACAGGGGGACGCGCTCAATCAGCCCCAGCATTTT.

The chain has TRBV2 and TRBJ2-7; 11 nucleotides match TRBD2. From germline, CDR1 is SNHLY and CDR2 FYNNEI. With 4 bases clipped from V and 2 bases from J, the junction kept 4 bases outside the gene matches. This CDR3 is 15 amino acids long. CDR3: CASSGQTSGAYEQYF. The DNA of the CDR3 is TGTGCCAGCAGTGGACAGACTAGCGGGGCCTACGAGCAGTACTTC.

This chain joins TRBV7-6 and TRBJ2-2; 7 nucleotides match TRBD2. Germline V gene sequence: CDR1 SGHVS, CDR2 FNYEAQ. The trim removed 5 bases at V and 7 bases at J, leaving 16 bases unmatched. CDR3 length: 17 amino acids. The CDR3 bases are TGTGCCAGCAGCCACCTAGCGGACCTGGGGTCGGGCGGGGAGCTGTTTTTT. Translated, it gives CASSHLADLGSGGELFF.

This chain links TRBV12-5 with TRBJ2-1; possibly TRBD2 for D (6 bases). Looked up from germline, CDR1 is LGHNT and CDR2 is FRNRAP. This CDR3 contains 10 residues. V was shortened by 11 bases and J by 8 bases, with 10 bases between the two germline ends. The CDR3 reads CAGSGDEQFF. DNA for the CDR3: TGTGCTGGATCGGGGGATGAGCAGTTCTTC. The full variable domain, rest sourced from reference TRBV12-5 and TRBJ2-1, is DARVTQTPRHKVTEMGQEVTMRCQPILGHNTVFWYRQTMMQGLELLAYFRNRAPLDDSGMPKDRFSAEMPDATLATLKIQPSEPRDSAVYFCAGSGDEQFFGPGTRLTVL.

The chain combines TRBV5-1 with TRBJ2-1; D is undetermined. The CDR3 contains 17 residues. Germline V lookup: CDR1 SGHRS, CDR2 YFSETQ. Trimming removed 0 bases at V and 1 base at J, with 14 bases between. CDR3 in amino acids: CASSLVTTVISYNEQFF. The CDR3 DNA is TGCGCCAGCAGCTTGGTTACCACGGTAATTTCCTACAATGAGCAGTTCTTC.

The chain recombines TRBV7-9 with TRBJ2-1, with D maybe TRBD1 (5 bases). The length of the CDR3 is 15 residues. Germline V gene lookup returns CDR1 SEHNR and CDR2 FQNEAQ (reference sequence). Trimming took 5 bases from V and 7 from J, leaving 18 bases between them. Here the CDR3 DNA reads TGTGCCAGCAGCCCCTACGCGGTCCAGGGAAATGAGCAGTTCTTC. Translating gives CASSPYAVQGNEQFF. Full variable domain (missing parts from reference TRBV7-9 and TRBJ2-1): DTGVSQNPRHKITKRGQNVTFRCDPISEHNRLYWYRQTLGQGPEFLTYFQNEAQLEKSRLLSDRFSAERPKGSFSTLEIQRTEQGDSAMYLCASSPYAVQGNEQFFGPGTRLTVL.

The rearrangement uses TRBV5-1 and TRBJ2-5, with a tentative D call TRBD2 (6 bases). V dropped 3 bases and J dropped 7 bases, with 19 bases sitting between them. The CDR3 extends over 15 amino acids. CDR1 SGHRS and CDR2 YFSETQ come from the germline V gene. CDR3 in amino acids: CASSYGTPTVGTQYF. The CDR3 DNA is TGCGCCAGCAGCTACGGGACTCCCACGGTCGGGACCCAGTACTTC.

The chain carries TRBV10-3 and TRBJ1-1; D gene unclear. Trimming stripped 10 bases from V and 1 base from J, with 10 bases between. This CDR3 spans 12 amino acids. The germline gives CDR1 ENHRY, CDR2 SYGVKD. CDR3 sequence: CATARENTEAFF. For the CDR3, the DNA is TGTGCCACAGCTCGGGAGAACACTGAAGCTTTCTTT.

The V gene is TRBV15, the J gene TRBJ2-7, with D possibly being TRBD1 (6 bases). The germline V gene has CDR1 LNHNV and CDR2 YYDKDF (reference sequence). The CDR3 contains 14 residues. Between the trimmed V and J ends, which lost 0 bases and 7 bases, there was a span of 13 bases. This CDR3 reads CATSRDRQVQEQYF. DNA for the CDR3: TGTGCCACCAGCAGAGATCGACAGGTACAAGAGCAGTACTTC. Variable domain in full (rest from reference TRBV15 and TRBJ2-7): DAMVIQNPRYQVTQFGKPVTLSCSQTLNHNVMYWYQQKSSQAPKLLFHYYDKDFNNEADTPDNFQSRRPNTSFCFLDIRSPGLGDTAMYLCATSRDRQVQEQYFGPGTRLTVT.